The T cell receptor (beta chain) under discussion was sequenced for a study of OX40 agonist ivuxolimab in advanced cancers. Turning to the overall study: Ivuxolimab, which targeted the costimulatory receptor OX40 (CD134), was an agonistic, fully human IgG2 monoclonal antibody. Intravenous ivuxolimab was administered to patients every 2 weeks at six dose levels: 0.01, 0.1, 0.3, 1.5, 3 and 10 mg/kg. Of the approximately 50 patients in dose escalation, around 19 had hepatocellular carcinoma, about 15 had melanoma, 9 had renal cell carcinoma and 9 had head and neck cancer. The dose-escalation cohort was roughly 83% male with a mean age of about 58 years, ranging from about 23 to 85. Patients were allowed to have had prior anti-PD-1, anti-PD-L1 or anti-CTLA-4 therapy, and less than 45% of the dose-escalation patients had previously received checkpoint inhibitors. Partial responses were achieved by three dose-escalation patients, of whom one had hepatocellular carcinoma and two had cutaneous melanoma. The purpose of peripheral TCRbeta sequencing was to test whether ivuxolimab changed TCR sequence diversity and led to clonal T-cell expansion. The paper describes the monotherapy dose-escalation part (N of about 55 patients) of the phase I trial of ivuxolimab.

The CDR3 contains 16 residues, cysteine and phenylalanine counted. Only the CDR3 part of the read is kept: 48 bases, read in frame from the first base. At the junction V is shortened by 3 bases and J by 5 bases; bases outside the gene matches: 9. The germline V gene (reference sequence) specifies LNHDA as CDR1 and SQIVND as CDR2. Genomic DNA was extracted from sorted cells for sequencing of the TCRbeta CDR3 region. TCRbeta CDR3 regions were sequenced using the immunoSEQ Assay. TCRdb carries this immuneACCESS record with in-frame sequences only. Its versions omit some clonotypes, under half of them owing to an unresolved V gene in the studies checked, with the rest unexplained. Across this sample there are 100,000 or so clones, with roughly 88% seen only once. The top ten hold less than 0.75% of the sample. The trial excluded patients who had a history of autoimmune disease or who were on systemic immunosuppression. Peripheral blood for TCR sequencing was collected from all dose cohorts at baseline, on cycle 4 day 1, and on cycle 7 day 1. Samples were obtained from an open-label, multicenter, first-in-human phase I dose-escalation trial of ivuxolimab. Adults with locally advanced or metastatic melanoma, renal cell carcinoma, hepatocellular carcinoma or head and neck squamous cell carcinoma were enrolled in the trial. CD4+ and CD8+ T cells were sorted separately from peripheral blood before TCR sequencing.

Broader findings and caveats from the paper: At doses of 0.1 to 3.0 mg/kg, clonal expansion of both CD4+ and CD8+ blood T cells was observed from baseline to week 6. The antigen specificity of the peripheral T cells that underwent clonal expansion was not determined. On average, CD8+ T cells showed more expanded clones than CD4+ T cells after ivuxolimab. Low levels of normalized T-cell clonal expansion were also seen in some patients who did not respond. Partial responders in the 0.1-3.0 mg/kg groups had among the lowest normalized peripheral clonal expansion, especially among CD8+ T cells.

As regards this clone: Which antigen it targets is not known. No much larger clone is present one base from it, and per-base qualities are unavailable.

The V and J segments used are TRBV19 and TRBJ2-1; 8 of the junction bases match TRBD2. The sequencing here drew on CD4+ or CD8+ T cells sorted from blood, taken in a trial of the OX40 agonist ivuxolimab. The sequence derives from an adult with an advanced solid tumor such as melanoma, head and neck, liver or kidney cancer. The CDR3 protein: CASSILPAGGNNEQFF. Read as DNA, the sequence is TGTGCCAGTAGTATCCTTCCTGCGGGGGGAAACAATGAGCAGTTCTTC.